The present T cell receptor (beta chain) was sequenced within a study of T cell repertoires in cytomegalovirus infection. Study-level points and caveats: The response measured ex vivo was dominated by TCR beta clonotypes (HLA-C-restricted and CMV-specific).

As for this clonotype: Its specificity is unknown.

One entry per CDR3 protein results from TCRdb running MiXCR on the reads. The data show some 940,000 distinct CDR3 sequences, around 32% seen once. The sample was cultured CD8+ T cells from PBMCs, taken from culture after CMV antigen stimulation. The receptor comes from a human donor in good health (CMV status not recorded). Some clones in this sample may be carry-over from other donors' samples.

The CDR3 region is CASSYSNVRLAGGLADTQYF. The DNA of the CDR3 is TGTGCCAGCAGTTACTCCAACGTCCGACTAGCGGGGGGATTAGCAGATACGCAGTATTTT. The chain couples TRBV6-5 to TRBJ2-3; 13 bases match TRBD2. The CDR3 loop spans 20 amino acids. Unmatched junction bases numbered 13, after V lost 0 bases and J lost 4 bases. Germline V lookup: CDR1 MNHEY, CDR2 SVGAGI.